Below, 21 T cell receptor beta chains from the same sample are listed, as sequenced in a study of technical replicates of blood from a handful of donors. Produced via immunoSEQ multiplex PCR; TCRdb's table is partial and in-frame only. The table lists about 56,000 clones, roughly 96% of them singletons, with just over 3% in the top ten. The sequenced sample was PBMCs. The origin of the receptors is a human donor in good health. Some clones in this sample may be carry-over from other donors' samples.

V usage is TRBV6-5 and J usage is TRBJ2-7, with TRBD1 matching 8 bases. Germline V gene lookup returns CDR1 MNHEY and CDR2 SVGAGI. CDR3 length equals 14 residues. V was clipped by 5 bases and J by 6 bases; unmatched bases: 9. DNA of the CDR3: TGTGCCAGCAGTAAGTCCCAGGGGGCTCGCGAGCAGTACTTC. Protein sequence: CASSKSQGAREQYF.

CDR3 DNA: TGCGCCAGCAGCCAAGCACGTTGGGGGGGGAGGGCCGGTGAAAAACTGTTTTTT. Translation: CASSQARWGGRAGEKLFF. This chain links TRBV4-3 with TRBJ1-4, with D perhaps TRBD1 (5 bases). There are 18 residues in the CDR3. The V and J ends lost 1 base and 7 bases respectively, with 22 bases between them. Germline V gene lookup returns CDR1 LGHNA and CDR2 YSLEER.

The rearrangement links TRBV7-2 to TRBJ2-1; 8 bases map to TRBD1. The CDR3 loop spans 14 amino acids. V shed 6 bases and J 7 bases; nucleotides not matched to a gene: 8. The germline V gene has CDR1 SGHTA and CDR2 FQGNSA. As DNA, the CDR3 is TGTGCCAGCAGGCCAGGGGGCAGAATGAATGAGCAGTTCTTC. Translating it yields CASRPGGRMNEQFF.

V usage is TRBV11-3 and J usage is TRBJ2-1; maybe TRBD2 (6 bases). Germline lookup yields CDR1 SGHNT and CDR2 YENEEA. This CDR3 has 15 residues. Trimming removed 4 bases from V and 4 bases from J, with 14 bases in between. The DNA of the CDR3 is TGTGCCAGCAGCTCATCGGGGGAAGGGTACAATGAGCAGTTCTTC. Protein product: CASSSSGEGYNEQFF.

CDR3 in amino acids: CASVSGEGGFTEAFF. CDR3 sequence (DNA): TGTGCCAGCGTCTCGGGGGAGGGGGGATTCACTGAAGCTTTCTTT. The chain combines TRBV7-2 with TRBJ1-1, with a weak D call TRBD1 (6 bases). Between the trimmed V and J ends, which lost 8 bases and 4 bases, there was a span of 20 bases. The CDR3 spans 15 residues. The germline V gene has CDR1 SGHTA and CDR2 FQGNSA.

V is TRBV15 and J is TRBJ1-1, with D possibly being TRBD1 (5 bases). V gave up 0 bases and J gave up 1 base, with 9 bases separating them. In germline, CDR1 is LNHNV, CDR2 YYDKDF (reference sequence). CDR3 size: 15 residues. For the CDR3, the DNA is TGTGCCACCAGCAGAGATGGGAGGGGGAACACTGAAGCTTTCTTT. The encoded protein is CATSRDGRGNTEAFF.

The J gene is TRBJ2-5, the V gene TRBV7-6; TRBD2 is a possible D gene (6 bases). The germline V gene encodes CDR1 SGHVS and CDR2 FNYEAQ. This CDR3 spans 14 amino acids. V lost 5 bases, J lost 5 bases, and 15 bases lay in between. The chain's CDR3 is CASSAGSFGETQYF. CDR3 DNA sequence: TGTGCCAGCAGCGCCGGGAGTTTTGGGGAGACCCAGTACTTC.

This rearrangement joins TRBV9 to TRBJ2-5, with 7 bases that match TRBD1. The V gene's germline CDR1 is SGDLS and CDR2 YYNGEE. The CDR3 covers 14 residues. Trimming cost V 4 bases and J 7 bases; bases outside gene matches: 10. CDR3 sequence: CASSPQTGPGTQYF. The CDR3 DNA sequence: TGTGCCAGCAGCCCCCAGACAGGGCCAGGGACCCAGTACTTC.

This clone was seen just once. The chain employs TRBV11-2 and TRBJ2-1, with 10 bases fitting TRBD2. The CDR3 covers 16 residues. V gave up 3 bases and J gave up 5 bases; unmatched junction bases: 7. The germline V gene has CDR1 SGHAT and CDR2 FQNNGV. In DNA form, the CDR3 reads TGTGCCAGCAGCTTGGGATCTAGCGGGGGCCACAATGAGCAGTTCTTC. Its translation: CASSLGSSGGHNEQFF.

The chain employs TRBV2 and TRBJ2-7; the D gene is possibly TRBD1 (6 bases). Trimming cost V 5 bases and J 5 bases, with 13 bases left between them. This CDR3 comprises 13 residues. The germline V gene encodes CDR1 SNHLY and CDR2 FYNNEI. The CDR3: CASSLQGFNEQYF. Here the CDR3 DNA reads TGTGCCAGCAGTTTACAGGGTTTTAACGAGCAGTACTTC.

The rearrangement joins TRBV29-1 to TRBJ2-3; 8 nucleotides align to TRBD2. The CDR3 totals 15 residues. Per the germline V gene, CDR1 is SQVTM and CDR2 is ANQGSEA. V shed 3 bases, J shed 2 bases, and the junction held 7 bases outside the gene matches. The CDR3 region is CSVEGAGGITDTQYF. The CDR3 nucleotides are TGCAGCGTTGAGGGCGCGGGAGGTATCACAGATACGCAGTATTTT.

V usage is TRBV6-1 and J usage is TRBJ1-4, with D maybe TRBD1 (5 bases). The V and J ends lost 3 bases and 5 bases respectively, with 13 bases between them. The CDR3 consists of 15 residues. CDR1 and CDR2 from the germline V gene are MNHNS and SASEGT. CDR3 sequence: CASSDSGGGNEKLFF. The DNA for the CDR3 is TGTGCCAGCAGTGATTCCGGGGGAGGAAATGAAAAACTGTTTTTT.

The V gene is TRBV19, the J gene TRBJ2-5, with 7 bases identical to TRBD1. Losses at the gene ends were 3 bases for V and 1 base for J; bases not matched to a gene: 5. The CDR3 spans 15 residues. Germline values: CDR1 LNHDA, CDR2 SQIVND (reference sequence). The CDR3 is CASSIDRDSQETQYF. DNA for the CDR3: TGTGCCAGTAGTATTGACCGGGACAGCCAAGAGACCCAGTACTTC.

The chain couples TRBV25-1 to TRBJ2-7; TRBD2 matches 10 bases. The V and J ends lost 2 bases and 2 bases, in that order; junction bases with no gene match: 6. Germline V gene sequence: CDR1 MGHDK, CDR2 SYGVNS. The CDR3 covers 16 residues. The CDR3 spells CASSENLAGAAYEQYF. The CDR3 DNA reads TGTGCCAGCAGTGAAAATCTAGCGGGAGCCGCCTACGAGCAGTACTTC.

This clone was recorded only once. CDR3 region: CASSVGETQYF. CDR3 DNA: TGTGCCAGCAGTGTCGGGGAGACCCAGTACTTC. The V call is TRBV25-1, the J call TRBJ2-5; D unclear. Germline values: CDR1 MGHDK, CDR2 SYGVNS. The CDR3 sequence is 11 residues long. V shed 4 bases and J shed 5 bases, with 5 bases lying between them.

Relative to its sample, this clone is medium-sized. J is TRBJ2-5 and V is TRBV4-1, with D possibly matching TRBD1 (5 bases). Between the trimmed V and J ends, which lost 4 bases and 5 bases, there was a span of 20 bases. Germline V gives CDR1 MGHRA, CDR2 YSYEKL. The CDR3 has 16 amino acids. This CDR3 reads CASSRRLGASGETQYF. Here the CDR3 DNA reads TGCGCCAGCAGCCGGCGTCTTGGTGCCTCAGGGGAGACCCAGTACTTC.

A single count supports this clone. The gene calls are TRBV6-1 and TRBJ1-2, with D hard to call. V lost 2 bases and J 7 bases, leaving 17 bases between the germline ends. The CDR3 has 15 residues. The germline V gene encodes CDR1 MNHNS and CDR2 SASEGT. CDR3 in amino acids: CASSESWAVGTGYTF. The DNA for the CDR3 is TGTGCCAGCAGTGAATCATGGGCAGTAGGTACTGGCTACACCTTC.

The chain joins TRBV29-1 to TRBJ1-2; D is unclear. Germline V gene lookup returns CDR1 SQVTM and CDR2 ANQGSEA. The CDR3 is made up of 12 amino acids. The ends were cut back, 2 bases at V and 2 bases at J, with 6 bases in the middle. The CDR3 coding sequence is TGCAGCGTTGAACAGAACAACTATGGCTACACCTTC. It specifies CSVEQNNYGYTF.

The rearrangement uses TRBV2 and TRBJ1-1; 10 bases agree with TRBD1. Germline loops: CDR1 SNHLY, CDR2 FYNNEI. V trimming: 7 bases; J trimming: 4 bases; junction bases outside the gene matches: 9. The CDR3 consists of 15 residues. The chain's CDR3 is CASTRQGAEVTEAFF. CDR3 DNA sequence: TGTGCCAGCACACGACAGGGGGCAGAGGTCACTGAAGCTTTCTTT.

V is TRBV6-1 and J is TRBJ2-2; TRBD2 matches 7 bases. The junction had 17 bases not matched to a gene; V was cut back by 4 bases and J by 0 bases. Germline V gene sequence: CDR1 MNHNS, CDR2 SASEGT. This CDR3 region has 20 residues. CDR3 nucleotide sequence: TGTGCCAGCAGTGGGGGCCCCCGGGACTACCTTAACGCGAACACCGGGGAGCTGTTTTTT. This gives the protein CASSGGPRDYLNANTGELFF.

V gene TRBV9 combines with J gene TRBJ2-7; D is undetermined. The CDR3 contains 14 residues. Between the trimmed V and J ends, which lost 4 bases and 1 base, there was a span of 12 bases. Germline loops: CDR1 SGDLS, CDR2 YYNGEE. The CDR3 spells CASSPIWQSYEQYF. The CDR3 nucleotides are TGTGCCAGCAGCCCCATATGGCAATCCTACGAGCAGTACTTC.